Listed below are T cell receptor beta chains from one sample, sequenced in a study of CD4 T cells in relation to SARS-CoV-2 and coronaviruses. The table came from immunoSEQ multiplex PCR; TCRdb's copy has only in-frame clones and leaves some out. Of 20,000 to 25,000 clones listed, under 85% are singletons. No antigen has been assigned to these receptors. Sequenced material: CD4+ T cells from PBMCs, cultured in vitro. The source is a human donor in good health. The CDR3 runs from the conserved cysteine through the conserved F or W. Fields, in order: D gene, CDR3 length, V gene, J gene, clone size, CDR3 protein, CDR3 DNA. The D gene is left open where the match is weak. Not all rows give a size; the values are once, few, many and, for expanded clones, a class.

>.|16|TRBV18|TRBJ1-3|.
CASSLNGDPSGNTIYF
TGTGCCAGCTCACTCAATGGGGATCCCTCTGGAAACACCATATATTTT
>TRBD2|15|TRBV4-2|TRBJ2-2|.
CASSLSGSFTGELFF
TGTGCCAGCAGCCTTAGCGGGAGTTTTACCGGGGAGCTGTTTTTT
>.|14|TRBV7-9|TRBJ2-2|once
CASSLEVDTGELFF
TGTGCCAGCAGCTTAGAGGTGGACACCGGGGAGCTGTTTTTT
>.|12|TRBV6-4|TRBJ2-7|.
CASRGPAGEQYF
TGTGCCAGCAGAGGCCCCGCTGGCGAGCAGTACTTC
>TRBD1|14|TRBV6-6|TRBJ1-4|.
CATTDRGSSEKLFF
TGTGCCACCACCGACAGGGGATCGAGTGAAAAACTGTTTTTT
>.|15|TRBV24-1|TRBJ2-1|.
CATSDRQRGYNEQFF
TGTGCCACCAGTGACCGTCAGCGAGGGTACAATGAGCAGTTCTTC
>.|14|TRBV2|TRBJ2-7|.
CASNLQGEVYEQYF
TGTGCCAGCAACTTACAAGGAGAAGTGTACGAGCAGTACTTC
>.|12|TRBV12-3/TRBV12-4|TRBJ2-5|.
CASSLNEETQYF
TGTGCCAGCAGTTTAAACGAGGAGACCCAGTACTTC
>TRBD2|17|TRBV27|TRBJ2-1|once
CASRQGWRESIWNEQFF
TGTGCCAGCAGACAAGGGTGGCGGGAGTCAATTTGGAATGAGCAGTTCTTC
>.|21|TRBV28|TRBJ2-7|.
CASSFRAGHADDQPRRYEQYF
TGTGCCAGCAGTTTTCGGGCAGGGCACGCGGACGACCAGCCCAGGCGTTACGAGCAGTACTTC
>.|14|TRBV28|TRBJ2-7|.
CASSLTRGHHEQYF
TGTGCCAGCAGTTTAACGAGAGGACACCACGAGCAGTACTTC
>.|15|TRBV5-1|TRBJ2-3|.
CASSPDSTSTDTQYF
TGCGCCAGCAGCCCGGACAGTACTAGCACAGATACGCAGTATTTT
>.|14|TRBV6-4|TRBJ2-2|few
CASRLALNTGELFF
TGTGCCAGCCGTCTAGCGCTAAACACCGGGGAGCTGTTTTTT
>.|14|TRBV7-9|TRBJ1-5|.
CASSPDRGNQPQHF
TGTGCCAGCAGCCCGGACAGAGGCAATCAGCCCCAGCATTTT
>TRBD2|18|TRBV5-1|TRBJ2-1|.
CASSLAFYRAGAYNEQFF
TGCGCCAGCAGCTTGGCCTTCTATCGAGCGGGAGCATACAATGAGCAGTTCTTC
>.|11|TRBV2|TRBJ2-7|.
CASRSSYEQYF
TGTGCCAGCAGGAGCTCCTACGAGCAGTACTTC
>TRBD2|16|TRBV19|TRBJ2-1|few
CASSMPGTSGRNEQFF
TGTGCCAGTAGTATGCCCGGGACTAGCGGGAGAAATGAGCAGTTCTTC